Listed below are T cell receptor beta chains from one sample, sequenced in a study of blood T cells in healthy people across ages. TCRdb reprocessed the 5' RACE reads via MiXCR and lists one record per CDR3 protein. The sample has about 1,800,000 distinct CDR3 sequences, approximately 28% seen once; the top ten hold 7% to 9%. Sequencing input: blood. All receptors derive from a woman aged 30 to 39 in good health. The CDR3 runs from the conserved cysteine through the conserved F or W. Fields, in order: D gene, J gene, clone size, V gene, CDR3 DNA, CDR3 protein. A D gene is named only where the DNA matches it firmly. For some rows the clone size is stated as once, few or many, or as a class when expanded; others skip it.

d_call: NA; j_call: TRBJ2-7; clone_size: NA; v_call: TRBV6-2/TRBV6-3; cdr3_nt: TGTGCCAGCAGCCGGGACACAACTCCCTACGAGCAGTACTTC; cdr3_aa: CASSRDTTPYEQYF
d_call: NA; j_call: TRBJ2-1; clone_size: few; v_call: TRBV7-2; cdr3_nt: TGTGCCAGCAGCTTAACAGGTTGGAGGACCCACAATGAGCAGTTCTTC; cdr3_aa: CASSLTGWRTHNEQFF
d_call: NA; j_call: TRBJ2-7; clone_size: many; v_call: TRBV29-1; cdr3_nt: TGCAGCGTTGTTTTCAGGGAGTACGAGCAGTACTTC; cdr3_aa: CSVVFREYEQYF
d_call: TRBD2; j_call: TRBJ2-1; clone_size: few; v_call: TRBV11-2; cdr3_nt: TGTGCCAGCAGCTTAGAAGGCGGGAGGGGGCGTTACAATGAGCAGTTCTTC; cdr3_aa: CASSLEGGRGRYNEQFF
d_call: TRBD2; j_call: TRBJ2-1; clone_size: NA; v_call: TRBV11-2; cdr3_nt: TGTGCCAGCAGCCCAACGCGGGGGGTCGGCAATGAGCAGTTCTTC; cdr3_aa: CASSPTRGVGNEQFF
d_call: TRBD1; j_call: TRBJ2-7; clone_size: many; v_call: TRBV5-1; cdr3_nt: TGCGCCAGCAGCGTCACAGGGGTCCTATACGAGCAGTACTTC; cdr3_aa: CASSVTGVLYEQYF
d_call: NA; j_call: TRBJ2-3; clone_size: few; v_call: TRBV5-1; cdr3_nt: TGCGCCAGCAGCTACCTGGACGGAACTAGCACAGATACGCAGTATTTT; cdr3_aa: CASSYLDGTSTDTQYF
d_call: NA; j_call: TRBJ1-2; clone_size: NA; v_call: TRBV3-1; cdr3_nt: TGTGCCAGCGGCCAAGACGACGGGCCTGGCTACACCTTC; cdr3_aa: CASGQDDGPGYTF
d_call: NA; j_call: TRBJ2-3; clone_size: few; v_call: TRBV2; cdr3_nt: TGTGCCAGCAGTGAAGTAGAGGATACGCAGTATTTT; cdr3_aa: CASSEVEDTQYF
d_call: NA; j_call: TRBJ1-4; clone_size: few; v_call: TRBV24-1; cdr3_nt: TGTGCCAGGGTGGACCGTGCAACTAATGAAAAACTGTTTTTT; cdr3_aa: CARVDRATNEKLFF
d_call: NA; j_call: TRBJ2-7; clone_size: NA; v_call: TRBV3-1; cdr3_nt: TGTGCCAGCAGCCACAAGGGGCGCGAGCAGTACTTC; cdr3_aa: CASSHKGREQYF
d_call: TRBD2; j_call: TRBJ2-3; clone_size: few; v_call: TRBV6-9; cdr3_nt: TGTGCCAGCAGTTATAGGGAGGGAAGAGATACGCAGTATTTT; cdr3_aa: CASSYREGRDTQYF
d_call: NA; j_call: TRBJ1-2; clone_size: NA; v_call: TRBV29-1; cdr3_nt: TGCAGCGTTGAAGATCAGGGAGCGGGTTATGGCTACACCTTC; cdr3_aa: CSVEDQGAGYGYTF
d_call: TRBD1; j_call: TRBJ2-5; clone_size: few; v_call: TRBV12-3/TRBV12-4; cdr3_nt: TGTGCCAGTCGATCGACAGGGGGTGAGGAGACCCAGTACTTC; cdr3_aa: CASRSTGGEETQYF
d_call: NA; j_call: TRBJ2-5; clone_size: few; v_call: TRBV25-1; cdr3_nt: TGTGCCAGCAGTGACTTTGGGCAGACCGCGGAGACCCAGTACTTC; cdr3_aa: CASSDFGQTAETQYF
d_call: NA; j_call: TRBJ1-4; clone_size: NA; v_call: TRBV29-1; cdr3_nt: TGCAGCGTTGACCGGGGGCGGAACGAAAAACTGTTTTTT; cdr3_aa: CSVDRGRNEKLFF
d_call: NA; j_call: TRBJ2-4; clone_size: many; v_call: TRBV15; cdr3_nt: TGTGCCACCAGGTTGGCGGGGGCCCTAGCCAAAAACATTCAGTACTTC; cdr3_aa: CATRLAGALAKNIQYF
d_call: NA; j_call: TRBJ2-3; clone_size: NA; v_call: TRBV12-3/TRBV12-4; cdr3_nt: TGTGCCAGCAGCTCCCTGGGAGCCTTATCCACAGATACGCAGTATTTT; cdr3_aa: CASSSLGALSTDTQYF
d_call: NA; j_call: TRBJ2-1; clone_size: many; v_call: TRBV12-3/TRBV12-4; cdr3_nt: TGTGCCAGCAGTTCTATTTGGGACACAAGCTACTACAATGAGCAGTTCTTC; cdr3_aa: CASSSIWDTSYYNEQFF
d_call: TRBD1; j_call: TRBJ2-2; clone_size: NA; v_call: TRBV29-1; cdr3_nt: TGCAGCGTTGAAGATGCCGGGACAGAGAACACCGGGGAGCTGTTTTTT; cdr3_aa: CSVEDAGTENTGELFF
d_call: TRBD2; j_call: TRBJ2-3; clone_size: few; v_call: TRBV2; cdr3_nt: TGTGCCAGCAGGGGACTAGTGGCCAGTTACCAGTATTTT; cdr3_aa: CASRGLVASYQYF
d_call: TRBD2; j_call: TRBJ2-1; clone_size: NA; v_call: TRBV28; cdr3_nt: TGTGCCAGCACCAGCGGGGGGATTTACAATGAGCAGTTCTTC; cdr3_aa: CASTSGGIYNEQFF
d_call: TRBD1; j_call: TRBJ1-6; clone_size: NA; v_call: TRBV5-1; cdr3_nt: TGCGCCAGCCTGGGGACAGCCAATTCACCCCTCCACTTT; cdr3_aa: CASLGTANSPLHF
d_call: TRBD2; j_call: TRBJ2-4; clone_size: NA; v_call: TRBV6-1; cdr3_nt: TGTGCCAGCAGTGAAGCAGGGGCTAGCGGGGGCCATCAGTACTTC; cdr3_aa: CASSEAGASGGHQYF
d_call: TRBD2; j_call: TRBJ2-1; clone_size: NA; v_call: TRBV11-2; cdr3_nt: TGTGCCAGCAGCTTAGATTGGCTAGCGGGGCCTGGTAATGAGCAGTTCTTC; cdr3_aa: CASSLDWLAGPGNEQFF
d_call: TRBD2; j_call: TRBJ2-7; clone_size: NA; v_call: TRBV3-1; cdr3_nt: TGTGCCAGCAGCCAAACACTAGCGGGGGGACTATCCTACGAGCAGTACTTC; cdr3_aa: CASSQTLAGGLSYEQYF